The 22 T cell receptor beta chains below all came from one sample that was sequenced in a study of OX40 agonist ivuxolimab in advanced cancers. Clones were read by immunoSEQ multiplex PCR, and TCRdb kept only the in-frame ones, dropping some. The sample includes tens of thousands of clones, roughly 80% of them seen just once. This specimen was CD4+ or CD8+ T cells sorted from blood, taken in a trial of the OX40 agonist ivuxolimab. These receptors came from an adult with an advanced solid tumor such as melanoma, head and neck, liver or kidney cancer.

This CDR3 reads CSVEDFSSDTQYF. The DNA for the CDR3 is TGCAGCGTTGAAGACTTTTCAAGTGATACGCAGTATTTT. The chain joins TRBV29-1 to TRBJ2-3; D remains ambiguous. This CDR3 has 13 amino acids. Trimming stripped 0 bases from V and 6 bases from J, with 10 bases between. In germline, CDR1 is SQVTM, CDR2 ANQGSEA.

V is TRBV27 and J is TRBJ1-2, with D possibly being TRBD1 (5 bases). V shed 0 bases and J shed 5 bases, with 16 bases lying between them. This CDR3 comprises 16 residues. Germline values: CDR1 MNHEY, CDR2 SMNVEV (reference sequence). The CDR3 reads CASSLSFPGTAYGYTF. The CDR3 DNA reads TGTGCCAGCAGTTTATCCTTCCCCGGGACGGCGTATGGCTACACCTTC.

Remarks on this clone: The sample has other DNA sequences that encode this CDR3 too. The J gene is TRBJ1-2, the V gene TRBV19; TRBD1 agrees at 11 bases. The CDR3 has 15 amino acids. The V gene's germline CDR1 is LNHDA and CDR2 SQIVND (reference sequence). J lost 0 bases, V lost 8 bases, and 5 bases had no gene match. The CDR3 nucleotides read TGTGCCAGTTTTGGACAGGGGGCGACTAACTATGGCTACACCTTC. Its translation: CASFGQGATNYGYTF.

V is TRBV6-5 and J is TRBJ2-3; 9 bases align to TRBD2. Germline V gene data show CDR1 as MNHEY and CDR2 as SVGAGI. Trimming cost V 2 bases and J 7 bases; bases outside gene matches: 7. The CDR3 runs to 15 residues. In DNA form, the CDR3 reads TGTGCCAGCAGTTACCAAGCGGGGGGACTAAATACGCAGTATTTT. Protein: CASSYQAGGLNTQYF.

The chain carries TRBV7-3 and TRBJ2-2, with 10 bases lining up with TRBD2. CDR3 size: 16 residues. CDR1 is SGHTA and CDR2 is FQGTGA in the germline V gene. V lost 2 bases to trimming and J lost 3 bases; unmatched junction nucleotides: 3. In DNA form, the CDR3 reads TGTGCCAGCAGCTTACTAGCGGGAGCAGACACCGGGGAGCTGTTTTTT. This gives the protein CASSLLAGADTGELFF.

J is TRBJ1-4 and V is TRBV4-3; 7 positions agree with TRBD1. The V and J ends lost 0 bases and 7 bases, in that order; junction bases with no gene match: 11. CDR3 length equals 17 residues. Per germline, CDR1 LGHNA and CDR2 YSLEER. The CDR3: CASSQEWPTGVGEKLFF. As DNA, the CDR3 is TGCGCCAGCAGCCAAGAGTGGCCTACAGGGGTTGGTGAAAAACTGTTTTTT.

Details on this clone: A read error may produce the germline difference seen at one junction end. The rearrangement uses TRBV6-5 and TRBJ1-2; maybe TRBD1 (5 bases). CDR1 is MNHEY, CDR2 SVGAGI, per germline. This CDR3 has 13 amino acids. The DNA of the CDR3 is TGTGCCAGCAGGTGGGGGTTTAACTACGGCTACACCTTC. Residues: CASRWGFNYGYTF.

The CDR3 region has the DNA TGTGCCAGCAGTCAAACCGGGACAGGCGGCGTTTCGCCCCAGCATTTT. Its translation: CASSQTGTGGVSPQHF. The chain carries TRBV6-6 and TRBJ1-5; 8 bases align to TRBD1. CDR1 is MNHNY, CDR2 SVGAGI, per germline (reference sequence). The V and J ends lost 5 bases and 9 bases, in that order; junction bases with no gene match: 15. The CDR3 is 16 amino acids.

The CDR3 protein is CASSQDRRYGYTF. The CDR3 DNA reads as TGTGCCAGCAGCCAAGATAGGAGGTATGGCTACACCTTC. The chain uses TRBV14 and TRBJ1-2; no reliable D call. The CDR3 consists of 13 residues. V was pared by 0 bases and J by 5 bases, with 7 bases between. From germline, CDR1 is SGHDN and CDR2 FVKESK.

The chain uses TRBV29-1 and TRBJ1-2; D perhaps matches TRBD1 (5 bases). The CDR3 is 14 amino acids. Germline loops: CDR1 SQVTM, CDR2 ANQGSEA. Deletions cut 6 bases from V and 3 bases from J, with 17 bases between. The CDR3 reads CSVGKTEGYYGYTF. In nucleotides, the CDR3 is TGCAGCGTAGGAAAGACCGAGGGGTACTATGGCTACACCTTC.

The genes are TRBV6-4 and TRBJ1-2; D is unclear. CDR3 size: 13 residues. Germline-derived CDR1 and CDR2 are MRHNA and SNTAGT. V dropped 0 bases and J dropped 8 bases, with 10 bases sitting between them. The CDR3 protein is CASSDSRGWGYTF. The CDR3 nucleotides are TGTGCCAGCAGTGACTCCCGGGGATGGGGCTACACCTTC.

The rearrangement joins TRBV29-1 to TRBJ2-7; 12 positions agree with TRBD2. The germline V gene has CDR1 SQVTM and CDR2 ANQGSEA. The ends lost 7 bases at V and 2 bases at J; junction bases unmatched: 6. The CDR3 length is 14 residues. CDR3 residues: CSEIRTSGAYEQYF. In DNA form, the CDR3 reads TGCAGCGAGATACGGACTAGCGGGGCCTACGAGCAGTACTTC.

This clone was seen a handful of times. The chain employs TRBV10-3 and TRBJ1-2, with TRBD1 matching over 12 bases. J gave up 4 bases and V 10 bases, and 10 bases lay outside the gene matches. CDR3 size: 15 residues. CDR1 and CDR2 from the germline V gene are ENHRY and SYGVKD. The CDR3 sequence: CATSLGTGGVYGYTF. The DNA of the CDR3 is TGTGCCACCTCCTTGGGGACAGGGGGCGTCTATGGCTACACCTTC.

CDR3: CAISEPSGFAGELFF. In nucleotides, the CDR3 is TGTGCCATCAGTGAGCCTAGCGGGTTCGCCGGGGAGCTGTTTTTT. The chain joins TRBV10-3 to TRBJ2-2, with TRBD2 matching 8 bases. V dropped 2 bases and J dropped 6; count of bases not matched to a gene: 5. CDR1 ENHRY and CDR2 SYGVKD come from the germline V gene. CDR3 size: 15 residues.

The chain has TRBV7-9 and TRBJ2-7, with D perhaps matching TRBD1 (5 bases). Trimming pared 4 bases from V and 7 bases from J, leaving 11 bases between. This CDR3 has 12 amino acids. The germline V gene has CDR1 SEHNR and CDR2 FQNEAQ (reference sequence). Here the CDR3 DNA reads TGTGCCAGCAGCTGGGGCCACAGAGAGCAGTACTTC. Protein product: CASSWGHREQYF.

The chain uses TRBV30 and TRBJ1-1; D possibly corresponds to TRBD1 (6 bases). The CDR3 loop spans 14 amino acids. Germline-derived CDR1 and CDR2 are GTSNPN and SVGIG (reference sequence). V lost 0 bases to trimming and J lost 6 bases, with 14 bases between them. CDR3 region: CAWSVGGFVAEAFF. The CDR3 nucleotides are TGTGCCTGGAGTGTAGGGGGATTTGTAGCTGAAGCTTTCTTT.

The V and J genes are TRBV28 and TRBJ1-2, with D possibly matching TRBD1 (6 bases). V lost 8 bases, J lost 5 bases, and 18 bases lay in between. The CDR3 runs 14 residues. Germline CDR1 is MDHEN and CDR2 is SYDVKM. CDR3 bases: TGTGCCAGCGGGGAGAGGGGGAAGGTTTATGGCTACACCTTC. Translated, it gives CASGERGKVYGYTF.

In nucleotides, the CDR3 is TGCGCCAGCCGGGGGGGCCTTAGGACAAATAATGAAAAACTGTTTTTT. Translated: CASRGGLRTNNEKLFF. This sequence joins TRBV5-1 and TRBJ1-4, with D possibly being TRBD1 (6 bases). The germline V and J ends were trimmed by 7 bases and 4 bases, with 20 bases remaining between them. Germline V gene lookup returns CDR1 SGHRS and CDR2 YFSETQ. The CDR3 length is 16 residues. The full variable domain, rest sourced from reference TRBV5-1 and TRBJ1-4, is KAGVTQTPRYLIKTRGQQVTLSCSPISGHRSVSWYQQTPGQGLQFLFEYFSETQRNKGNFPGRFSGRQFSNSRSEMNVSTLELGDSALYLCASRGGLRTNNEKLFFGSGTQLSVL.

The chain is built from TRBV5-4 and TRBJ2-5, with D perhaps TRBD1 (6 bases). Germline CDR1 reads SGHNT; CDR2 reads YYREEE (reference sequence). The V end lost 4 bases, the J end lost 3 bases, and 16 bases lay between the germline ends. The CDR3 sequence is 15 residues long. The CDR3 spells CASSRYPGDEETQYF. The CDR3 DNA is TGTGCCAGCAGCAGATACCCAGGGGATGAAGAGACCCAGTACTTC.

The rearrangement joins TRBV7-2 to TRBJ2-1; weak D call: TRBD1 (6 bases). This CDR3 is 12 amino acids long. V was pared by 6 bases and J by 14 bases, with 17 bases between. Germline V gives CDR1 SGHTA, CDR2 FQGNSA. This CDR3 reads CASRRDWDKKFF. The CDR3 DNA reads TGTGCCAGCAGAAGAGATTGGGACAAAAAGTTCTTC. The full variable domain, its missing parts supplied by reference TRBV7-2 and TRBJ2-1, is GAGVSQSPSNKVTEKGKDVELRCDPISGHTALYWYRQSLGQGLEFLIYFQGNSAPDKSGLPSDRFSAERTGGSVSTLTIQRTQQEDSAVYLCASRRDWDKKFFGPGTRLTVL.

The rearrangement uses TRBV18 and TRBJ2-3; D is undetermined. The CDR3 runs to 12 residues. The germline gives CDR1 KGHSH, CDR2 LQKENI. Trimming removed 3 bases at V and 2 bases at J, with 3 bases between. CDR3 DNA sequence: TGTGCCAGCTCACCGGCCACAGATACGCAGTATTTT. Translating it yields CASSPATDTQYF.

The gene calls are TRBV20-1 and TRBJ2-1; no definite D call. This CDR3 spans 10 amino acids. Trimming took off 1 base at V and 10 bases at J, with 5 bases between the two ends. In germline, CDR1 is DFQATT, CDR2 SNEGSKA (reference sequence). CDR3 nucleotides: TGCAGTGCTAGAGGAAGGGAGCAGTTCTTC. Translated, it gives CSARGREQFF.